What follows are 9 T cell receptor beta chains derived from one specimen sequenced in a study of response to subunit inactivated influenza vaccine. TCRdb itself ran the RT-PCR reads through MiXCR, one entry per CDR3 protein. Among 800,000 to 1,000,000 distinct CDR3 sequences listed, roughly 20% were seen once. This specimen was PBMCs from blood, taken more than 4 days after vaccination. The receptor source for this set is a man in his fifties who received an inactivated influenza vaccine.

This clonotype was counted a few times. V and J are TRBV21-1 and TRBJ2-5. TRBV21-1 has pseudogene status. The CDR3 is 14 amino acids. In DNA form, the CDR3 reads TGTGCCAGCAGCAAAAGTGGGATGGGGGAGACCCAGTACTTC. Translation gives CASSKSGMGETQYF.

This clonotype was observed a few times. V gene TRBV27 combines with J gene TRBJ2-7, with 13 nucleotides matching TRBD2. Looked up from germline, CDR1 is MNHEY and CDR2 is SMNVEV (reference sequence). The CDR3 loop spans 17 amino acids. J was trimmed by 5 bases and V by 0 bases; bases with no gene match: 7. CDR3 residues: CASSLSQTSGRSHEQYF. In nucleotides, the CDR3 is TGTGCCAGCAGTTTATCCCAGACTAGCGGGAGGAGCCACGAGCAGTACTTC.

The V gene is TRBV12-5, the J gene TRBJ2-1; D might be TRBD1 (6 bases). The CDR3 loop spans 15 amino acids. Germline V gives CDR1 LGHNT, CDR2 FRNRAP. V lost 2 bases and J lost 3, with 11 bases in between. As DNA, the CDR3 is TGTGCTAGTGGTTTGTCCACAGGGCTCTACAATGAGCAGTTCTTC. It encodes CASGLSTGLYNEQFF.

This clonotype occurred a few times. The rearrangement uses TRBV7-6 and TRBJ2-1; TRBD1 matches at 10 bases. Germline V CDR1 and CDR2: SGHVS, FNYEAQ. This CDR3 has 16 residues. V gave up 2 bases and J gave up 7 bases; unmatched junction bases: 8. CDR3 bases: TGTGCCAGCAGCTTAAGCGGGACAGGGGTTCTAAATGAGCAGTTCTTC. Translation gives CASSLSGTGVLNEQFF.

This rearrangement joins TRBV5-4 to TRBJ2-4, with 11 bases that match TRBD2. V shed 1 base and J 0 bases; nucleotides not matched to a gene: 9. The germline V gene has CDR1 SGHNT and CDR2 YYREEE (reference sequence). The CDR3 totals 19 residues. CDR3 DNA sequence: TGTGCCAGCAGCTTGAGAGTAGCGGGAGGGAAACTAGCCAAAAACATTCAGTACTTC. Translated: CASSLRVAGGKLAKNIQYF.

V and J are TRBV19 and TRBJ1-1, with 12 bases that match TRBD1. Germline V gene data show CDR1 as LNHDA and CDR2 as SQIVND (reference sequence). The CDR3 extends over 18 amino acids. J lost 3 bases, V lost 1 base, and 9 bases had no gene match. The CDR3 DNA follows: TGTGCCAGTAGTATAGTCCCGGGACAGGGGGCGCGGGACACTGAAGCTTTCTTT. Protein: CASSIVPGQGARDTEAFF.

The genes are TRBV4-3 and TRBJ2-3; no clear D gene. The CDR3 spans 15 residues. V lost 1 base and J 6 bases, leaving 14 bases between the germline ends. Germline assignment: CDR1 LGHNA and CDR2 YSLEER. The CDR3 sequence is CASSQVGRTYDTQYF. The CDR3 nucleotides are TGCGCCAGCAGCCAAGTGGGTCGGACCTACGATACGCAGTATTTT.

J is TRBJ1-2 and V is TRBV15; D is uncertain. Between the trimmed V and J ends, which lost 0 bases and 8 bases, there was a span of 16 bases. Germline-derived CDR1 and CDR2 are LNHNV and YYDKDF (reference sequence). CDR3 size: 15 residues. The CDR3 protein is CATSRDPRTNGGYTF. In DNA, the CDR3 is TGTGCCACCAGCAGAGACCCACGCACAAACGGAGGCTACACCTTC. Full variable domain (missing parts from reference TRBV15 and TRBJ1-2): DAMVIQNPRYQVTQFGKPVTLSCSQTLNHNVMYWYQQKSSQAPKLLFHYYDKDFNNEADTPDNFQSRRPNTSFCFLDIRSPGLGDTAMYLCATSRDPRTNGGYTFGSGTRLTVV.

This chain links TRBV20-1 with TRBJ2-7; 7 positions match TRBD2. This CDR3 spans 14 amino acids. The germline V gene encodes CDR1 DFQATT and CDR2 SNEGSKA (reference sequence). Trimming took 3 bases from V and 3 from J; bases not matched to a gene: 8. CDR3 residues: CSASRAGRGYEQYF. Written as DNA, the CDR3 is TGCAGTGCTAGTCGAGCGGGGAGAGGCTACGAGCAGTACTTC.